The 5 T cell receptor beta chains below were found in one sample sequenced in a study of control samples from healthy donors and cancer patients. Profiled with immunoSEQ multiplex PCR; TCRdb holds only in-frame clones, not every one. The repertoire holds approximately 180,000 clones, 94% seen once, with 1.1% to 1.5% in the top ten. The sample comprised blood. These receptors were obtained from a woman younger than 30 in good health.

The chain recombines TRBV11-2 with TRBJ1-1; D not resolved. Germline CDR1 SGHAT, CDR2 FQNNGV. Trimming removed 3 bases from V and 3 bases from J, with 17 bases in between. This CDR3 is built from 16 residues. CDR3 in amino acids: CASSFPRGHGDTEAFF. The CDR3 DNA reads TGTGCCAGCAGCTTTCCCCGAGGCCACGGGGACACTGAAGCTTTCTTT.

The chain uses TRBV5-4 and TRBJ1-2, with 8 positions matching TRBD1. This CDR3 contains 15 residues. Trimming took 4 bases from V and 0 from J; bases not matched to a gene: 5. The germline V gene has CDR1 SGHNT and CDR2 YYREEE (reference sequence). The CDR3 sequence: CASSQRTGSNYGYTF. Here the CDR3 DNA reads TGTGCCAGCAGCCAGAGGACAGGGTCTAACTATGGCTACACCTTC.

This chain links TRBV15 with TRBJ2-1, with 9 positions matching TRBD2. Germline loops: CDR1 LNHNV, CDR2 YYDKDF (reference sequence). The CDR3 is made up of 15 amino acids. J gave up 4 bases and V 1 base, and 2 bases lay outside the gene matches. The CDR3 is CATSRVGLAYNEQFF. The CDR3 region has the DNA TGTGCCACCAGCAGAGTCGGACTAGCGTACAATGAGCAGTTCTTC.

This clone showed up just a few times. This chain joins TRBV12-3 or TRBV12-4 and TRBJ1-5; the D is unclear. V was clipped by 6 bases and J by 9 bases, with 12 bases between them. The CDR3 covers 12 residues. The CDR3 bases are TGTGCCAGCAGCCCCGGTAAGGGGCCCCAGCATTTT. Protein product: CASSPGKGPQHF.

The chain couples TRBV4-1 to TRBJ2-2; 10 nucleotides match TRBD1. V was clipped by 4 bases and J by 6 bases; unmatched bases: 2. Germline-derived CDR1 and CDR2 are MGHRA and YSYEKL. This CDR3 spans 14 amino acids. As DNA, the CDR3 is TGCGCCAGCAGCCGGGGACAGGGGCCCGGGGAGCTGTTTTTT. Encoded protein: CASSRGQGPGELFF.